Shown below are 15 T cell receptor beta chains from a single sample sequenced in a study of OX40 agonist ivuxolimab in advanced cancers. The data were produced by immunoSEQ multiplex PCR, yet TCRdb's version contains in-frame clones alone and is incomplete. Among some 20,000 clones listed, roughly 72% were seen once. Specimen: CD4+ or CD8+ T cells sorted from blood, collected in a trial of the OX40 agonist ivuxolimab. The receptor source for this set is an adult with an advanced solid tumor such as melanoma, head and neck, liver or kidney cancer.

V usage is TRBV19 and J usage is TRBJ1-5; D gene uncertain. V lost 3 bases and J lost 4, with 13 bases in between. The CDR3 covers 15 residues. CDR1 LNHDA and CDR2 SQIVND come from the germline V gene (reference sequence). The CDR3 nucleotides are TGTGCCAGTAGTATGCTTGGTTCGCGGAATCAGCCCCAGCATTTT. Protein: CASSMLGSRNQPQHF.

This clone was detected only a few times. The chain couples TRBV28 to TRBJ2-7; 10 nucleotides match TRBD1. CDR1 is MDHEN, CDR2 SYDVKM, per germline. Germline trimming cut 1 base from V and 1 base from J; bases unmatched to any gene: 4. This CDR3 contains 16 residues. The CDR3 region has the DNA TGTGCCAGCAGTTTATCTGTGGGACAGGGGTCCTACGAGCAGTACTTC. It is translated as CASSLSVGQGSYEQYF.

The chain joins TRBV5-6 to TRBJ2-7; tentatively, D is TRBD2 (7 bases). The CDR3 runs 16 residues. The ends were cut back, 5 bases at V and 5 bases at J, with 23 bases in the middle. Germline V gene lookup returns CDR1 SGHDT and CDR2 YYEEEE. The CDR3 DNA sequence: TGTGCCAGCAGGCGGGGTGGCGGGGGCTCGCTGGACGAGCAGTACTTC. The encoded protein is CASRRGGGGSLDEQYF.

Regarding this clone: Other DNA sequences in this sample translate to the same CDR3. V gene TRBV7-2 combines with J gene TRBJ2-1; D not certain. Germline V CDR1 and CDR2: SGHTA, FQGNSA. The ends were cut back, 1 base at V and 1 base at J, with 2 bases in the middle. The CDR3 totals 13 residues. CDR3 protein: CASSLDSYNEQFF. The CDR3 bases are TGTGCCAGCAGCTTAGATTCCTACAATGAGCAGTTCTTC.

This sequence joins TRBV29-1 and TRBJ1-1; TRBD1 matches 7 bases. Looked up from germline, CDR1 is SQVTM and CDR2 is ANQGSEA. The CDR3 is 12 residues long. Trimming cost V 0 bases and J 10 bases; bases outside gene matches: 5. Here the CDR3 DNA reads TGCAGCGTTGAAGACCCAGGGGGTCCAGCTTTCTTT. Protein: CSVEDPGGPAFF.

The chain is built from TRBV19 and TRBJ1-1; possibly TRBD1 for D (5 bases). Trimming shortened V by 7 bases and J by 7 bases, and 10 bases separated the two germline ends. The CDR3 runs 11 residues. Germline lookup yields CDR1 LNHDA and CDR2 SQIVND (reference sequence). The CDR3 region has the DNA TGTGCCAGTAAAGAGGGGATTGAAGCTTTCTTT. Translation gives CASKEGIEAFF.

This clone was detected only once. V is TRBV5-1 and J is TRBJ1-1, with D possibly TRBD1 on 5 matching bases. Germline V CDR1 and CDR2: SGHRS, YFSETQ. Between the trimmed V and J ends, which lost 0 bases and 2 bases, there was a span of 14 bases. The CDR3 runs 16 residues. CDR3 region: CASSLAAQAYNTEAFF. Here the CDR3 DNA reads TGCGCCAGCAGCTTGGCCGCACAGGCTTATAACACTGAAGCTTTCTTT.

V gene TRBV4-1 combines with J gene TRBJ2-3; D is undetermined. The CDR3 has 16 residues. Germline V gene lookup returns CDR1 MGHRA and CDR2 YSYEKL. V shed 4 bases and J shed 1 base, with 15 bases lying between them. CDR3 bases: TGCGCCAGCAGCCTCCACTCGGAGCGCGGCACAGATACGCAGTATTTT. Translation: CASSLHSERGTDTQYF.

The chain joins TRBV29-1 to TRBJ2-5; D gene ambiguous. This CDR3 has 15 residues. Trimming pared 3 bases from V and 2 bases from J, leaving 16 bases between. Looked up from germline, CDR1 is SQVTM and CDR2 is ANQGSEA. In nucleotides, the CDR3 is TGCAGCGTTGATCTCCTTCGGACGGATCAAGAGACCCAGTACTTC. Protein product: CSVDLLRTDQETQYF.

The rearrangement links TRBV4-3 to TRBJ2-1, with 9 bases that match TRBD2. Trimming removed 0 bases from V and 4 bases from J; junction bases left unmatched: 4. The CDR3 contains 16 residues. CDR1 and CDR2 from the germline V gene are LGHNA and YSLEER. The CDR3 nucleotides are TGCGCCAGCAGCCAAGATGGGCGGGGGGGGTACAATGAGCAGTTCTTC. Residues: CASSQDGRGGYNEQFF.

This clone was observed a few times. The chain recombines TRBV4-2 with TRBJ1-1, with D perhaps matching TRBD1 (5 bases). Germline V lookup: CDR1 LGHNA, CDR2 YNFKEQ. The CDR3 has 20 residues. V was shortened by 2 bases and J by 0 bases, with 25 bases between the two germline ends. This chain's CDR3 is CASSQYPQWVTEAMNTEAFF. Written as DNA, the CDR3 is TGTGCCAGCAGCCAATACCCCCAATGGGTGACAGAGGCCATGAACACTGAAGCTTTCTTT.

This chain links TRBV6-4 with TRBJ2-3; the D gene is possibly TRBD2 (6 bases). Between the trimmed V and J ends, which lost 3 bases and 6 bases, there was a span of 16 bases. Germline CDR1 is MRHNA and CDR2 is SNTAGT. The CDR3 is 15 residues long. CDR3 bases: TGTGCCAGCAGTGAATCTGCCGGGGGTGGGGATACGCAGTATTTT. This sequence encodes CASSESAGGGDTQYF.

The chain is built from TRBV5-4 and TRBJ1-2; no clear D gene. The germline V and J ends were trimmed by 7 bases and 2 bases, with 12 bases remaining between them. CDR3 length: 13 amino acids. Germline V CDR1 and CDR2: SGHNT, YYREEE (reference sequence). DNA of the CDR3: TGTGCCAGCCCTCCGGTAGGGAACTATGGCTACACCTTC. Translating gives CASPPVGNYGYTF.

The chain couples TRBV5-4 to TRBJ1-1, with a possible D match to TRBD1 (6 bases). CDR3 size: 14 residues. The V gene's germline CDR1 is SGHNT and CDR2 YYREEE (reference sequence). Between the trimmed V and J ends, which lost 2 bases and 3 bases, there was a span of 11 bases. CDR3 in amino acids: CASSFGGLDTEAFF. CDR3 bases: TGTGCCAGCAGCTTCGGGGGGCTTGACACTGAAGCTTTCTTT.

The DNA for the CDR3 is TGTGCCAGCAGCTCCTCTCGGGGCGGGGTGCAGTACTTC. This codes for CASSSSRGGVQYF. The chain uses TRBV5-6 and TRBJ2-7; tentative D call: TRBD2 (6 bases). The CDR3 length is 13 residues. CDR1 and CDR2 from the germline V gene are SGHDT and YYEEEE. V was clipped by 3 bases and J by 9 bases, with 16 bases between them.